A single sample is the source of the 27 T cell receptor beta chains below, sequenced in a study of early T cells in non-severe SARS-CoV-2 infection. In TCRdb, the 5' RACE reads were re-called with MiXCR into one record per CDR3 protein. The profile shows tens of thousands of distinct CDR3 sequences, approximately 10% of them singletons. Sequenced here: whole blood, sampled at baseline. The receptors were sampled from an adult who was a healthcare worker with PCR-confirmed SARS-CoV-2 infection or an uninfected control (not recorded which).

This chain links TRBV12-3 or TRBV12-4 with TRBJ2-7; no firm D call. This CDR3 has 14 residues. V shed 9 bases and J shed 0 bases, with 15 bases lying between them. This chain's CDR3 is CASGPVLGSYEQYF. CDR3 in DNA: TGTGCCAGTGGGCCGGTTTTGGGCTCCTACGAGCAGTACTTC.

This clonotype was detected ten times or more. CDR3 nucleotides: TGTGCCAGCAGTTACGGCGGGAGCGGGGACAATGAGCAGTTCTTC. Residues: CASSYGGSGDNEQFF. The chain combines TRBV6-6 with TRBJ2-1; 7 nucleotides line up with TRBD2. V shed 2 bases, J shed 5 bases, and the junction held 6 bases outside the gene matches. The CDR3 covers 15 residues. Germline CDR1 MNHNY, CDR2 SVGAGI (reference sequence).

This clonotype was counted a few times. The V and J genes are TRBV10-2 and TRBJ2-6, with 9 bases matching TRBD1. This CDR3 spans 15 amino acids. The trim removed 6 bases at V and 2 bases at J, leaving 2 bases unmatched. CDR1 is WSHSY and CDR2 is SAAADI in the germline V gene. CDR3: CASSGTGTGANVLTF. CDR3 sequence (DNA): TGCGCCAGCAGCGGGACAGGGACTGGGGCCAACGTCCTGACTTTC.

This clonotype showed up just a few times. The chain combines TRBV3-1 with TRBJ2-2, with 8 bases fitting TRBD2. The junction had 6 bases not matched to a gene; V was cut back by 0 bases and J by 0 bases. The CDR3 has 18 residues. The germline V gene encodes CDR1 LGHDT and CDR2 YNNKEL (reference sequence). The CDR3 bases are TGTGCCAGCAGCCAAGAGAGTAGCGGGGCAGCGAACACCGGGGAGCTGTTTTTT. It encodes CASSQESSGAANTGELFF.

V is TRBV7-2 and J is TRBJ2-1; D is unclear. The CDR3 runs 15 residues. Germline values: CDR1 SGHTA, CDR2 FQGNSA. V lost 0 bases to trimming and J lost 0 bases, with 6 bases between them. CDR3 in amino acids: CASSLAWSSYNEQFF. In nucleotides, the CDR3 is TGTGCCAGCAGCTTAGCATGGAGCTCCTACAATGAGCAGTTCTTC.

This clonotype was observed a few times. CDR3 protein: CASSGTGYEKLFF. In DNA form, the CDR3 reads TGTGCCAGCAGTGGGACGGGGTATGAAAAACTGTTTTTT. The chain links TRBV12-3 or TRBV12-4 to TRBJ1-4; the D gene is possibly TRBD1 (5 bases). This CDR3 comprises 13 residues. Trimming removed 5 bases at V and 6 bases at J, with 10 bases between.

This clonotype occurred a few times. The chain is built from TRBV19 and TRBJ2-1, with 7 bases fitting TRBD2. Trimming removed 3 bases from V and 8 bases from J; junction bases left unmatched: 1. The CDR3 consists of 12 residues. Germline-derived CDR1 and CDR2 are LNHDA and SQIVND (reference sequence). CDR3 region: CASSIGGDEQFF. In nucleotides, the CDR3 is TGTGCCAGTAGTATTGGGGGGGATGAGCAGTTCTTC.

This chain links TRBV5-5 with TRBJ2-1; the match to TRBD2 covers 7 bases. The CDR3 is 15 amino acids. Germline CDR1 is SGHKS and CDR2 is YYEKEE (reference sequence). V was pared by 2 bases and J by 6 bases, with 8 bases of the junction left unmatched. The CDR3: CASSFRIWGGNEQFF. For the CDR3, the DNA is TGTGCCAGCAGCTTCAGGATCTGGGGGGGCAATGAGCAGTTCTTC.

The rearrangement joins TRBV5-1 to TRBJ1-5, with 7 bases matching TRBD1. This CDR3 has 15 amino acids. After removal of 0 bases from V and 2 bases from J, the junction contained 2 bases not matched to a gene. Per germline, CDR1 SGHRS and CDR2 YFSETQ. The CDR3 here is CASSLEGARNQPQHF. CDR3 coding DNA: TGCGCCAGCAGCTTGGAGGGGGCTCGCAATCAGCCCCAGCATTTT.

This clonotype turned up a few times. The genes are TRBV7-3 and TRBJ2-5; D ambiguous. The CDR3 covers 15 residues. V shed 5 bases and J shed 7 bases, with 20 bases lying between them. The germline V gene has CDR1 SGHTA and CDR2 FQGTGA. Here the CDR3 reads CASSPAPGSSVTQYF. DNA of the CDR3: TGTGCCAGCAGCCCGGCGCCAGGATCGTCCGTGACCCAGTACTTC.

This clonotype was detected only a few times. CDR3 in DNA: TGTGCCACCAGTGACTCCGGGACAGGGGGCTACGAGCAGTACTTC. It encodes CATSDSGTGGYEQYF. The gene calls are TRBV24-1 and TRBJ2-7; 11 bases map to TRBD1. From germline, CDR1 is KGHDR and CDR2 SFDVKD. J gave up 3 bases and V 4 bases, and 4 bases lay outside the gene matches. The CDR3 runs to 15 residues.

In this sample, this clonotype turned up a few times. V and J are TRBV5-1 and TRBJ2-7, with TRBD2 identical over 8 bases. V was clipped by 0 bases and J by 3 bases; unmatched bases: 2. The germline CDR1 and CDR2 sequences are SGHRS and YFSETQ. The CDR3 length is 14 residues. This CDR3 reads CASSLVAGGYEQYF. CDR3 DNA sequence: TGCGCCAGCAGCTTGGTTGCGGGGGGCTACGAGCAGTACTTC.

The table lists this clonotype with many counts. V and J are TRBV2 and TRBJ1-3, with D perhaps TRBD1 (5 bases). V shed 2 bases and J shed 8 bases, with 22 bases lying between them. CDR1 is SNHLY, CDR2 FYNNEI, per germline. The CDR3 length is 17 residues. Here the CDR3 reads CASSERTYLGLGYTIYF. For the CDR3, the DNA is TGTGCCAGCAGTGAACGGACATACCTTGGGTTGGGATACACCATATATTTT.

The chain recombines TRBV2 with TRBJ1-6; D possibly corresponds to TRBD1 (5 bases). Germline lookup yields CDR1 SNHLY and CDR2 FYNNEI. The CDR3 contains 13 residues. The V gene lost 7 bases and the J gene lost 7 bases, with 11 bases spanning the gap. CDR3: CASTAGWNSPLHF. In DNA form, the CDR3 reads TGTGCCAGCACGGCAGGGTGGAATTCACCCCTCCACTTT.

This clonotype was found many times. CDR3 DNA sequence: TGTGCCAGTAGCGGACAGGCAACTAATGAAAAACTGTTTTTT. Its protein product is CASSGQATNEKLFF. This chain joins TRBV19 and TRBJ1-4; 7 nucleotides align to TRBD1. CDR3 length equals 14 residues. The trim removed 6 bases at V and 0 bases at J, leaving 1 base unmatched. Looked up from germline, CDR1 is LNHDA and CDR2 is SQIVND (reference sequence).

This clonotype rates as medium-sized. This sequence joins TRBV4-2 and TRBJ2-6; D gene ambiguous. This CDR3 is built from 16 residues. With 1 base removed from V and 0 bases from J, the gap between germline ends came to 7 bases. Germline CDR1 is LGHNA and CDR2 is YNFKEQ. CDR3 in DNA: TGTGCCAGCAGCCAAGGCCCAGCCTCTGGGGCCAACGTCCTGACTTTC. Translated, it gives CASSQGPASGANVLTF.

This clonotype was seen a few times. V gene TRBV4-1 combines with J gene TRBJ2-5; TRBD1 aligns across 7 bases. This CDR3 contains 13 residues. Trimming removed 3 bases from V and 5 bases from J; junction bases left unmatched: 3. CDR1 MGHRA and CDR2 YSYEKL come from the germline V gene. CDR3 loop: CASSQETGETQYF. For the CDR3, the DNA is TGCGCCAGCAGCCAGGAGACAGGGGAGACCCAGTACTTC.

This clonotype was found many times. V gene TRBV7-6 combines with J gene TRBJ1-5, with a weak D call TRBD1 (5 bases). Germline lookup yields CDR1 SGHVS and CDR2 FNYEAQ. CDR3 length: 14 residues. The V gene lost 5 bases and the J gene lost 7 bases, with 15 bases spanning the gap. The CDR3 coding sequence is TGTGCCAGCAGCCCTGGGAGGGCAGGGCAGCCCCAGCATTTT. This codes for CASSPGRAGQPQHF. The full variable domain, completed using reference TRBV7-6 and TRBJ1-5, is GAGVSQSPRYKVTKRGQDVALRCDPISGHVSLYWYRQALGQGPEFLTYFNYEAQQDKSGLPNDRFSAERPEGSISTLTIQRTEQRDSAMYRCASSPGRAGQPQHFGDGTRLSIL.

V gene TRBV9 combines with J gene TRBJ2-3, with 13 bases fitting TRBD2. The J segment lost 0 bases and the V segment lost 0 bases, leaving 10 bases of the junction unmatched. The CDR3 loop spans 20 amino acids. Germline values: CDR1 SGDLS, CDR2 YYNGEE. Here the CDR3 reads CASSVETSGGPNPSTDTQYF. The DNA for the CDR3 is TGTGCCAGCAGCGTAGAGACTAGCGGGGGGCCCAATCCTAGCACAGATACGCAGTATTTT.

The chain carries TRBV18 and TRBJ2-5; 13 bases map to TRBD2. Trimming cost V 2 bases and J 5 bases; bases outside gene matches: 8. The CDR3 extends over 17 amino acids. Germline loops: CDR1 KGHSH, CDR2 LQKENI. The CDR3 is CASSPEGLAGVGETQYF. DNA for the CDR3: TGTGCCAGCTCACCAGAAGGACTAGCGGGAGTTGGGGAGACCCAGTACTTC.

A few counts support this clonotype. This chain joins TRBV5-4 and TRBJ2-7; D ambiguous. From germline, CDR1 is SGHNT and CDR2 YYREEE (reference sequence). The V and J ends lost 5 bases and 7 bases respectively, with 13 bases between them. This CDR3 has 12 residues. The CDR3 reads CASSTLLGEQYF. CDR3 nucleotides: TGTGCCAGCAGTACACTTCTGGGGGAGCAGTACTTC.

This clonotype was counted only a few times. The V and J genes are TRBV7-2 and TRBJ2-3; D is uncertain. CDR1 SGHTA and CDR2 FQGNSA come from the germline V gene. The CDR3 runs 13 residues. Trimming took off 2 bases at V and 5 bases at J, with 8 bases between the two ends. CDR3 coding DNA: TGTGCCAGCAGCTTAAGGCTACTAGATACGCAGTATTTT. Protein: CASSLRLLDTQYF.

This clonotype was seen a few times. The chain employs TRBV11-2 and TRBJ1-1; a weak D match, TRBD1 (5 bases). CDR1 and CDR2 (germline): SGHAT, FQNNGV. This CDR3 is 13 amino acids long. V was cut by 0 bases and J by 5 bases, with 7 bases left in between. CDR3 sequence (DNA): TGTGCCAGCAGCTTAGAAGGGGCTACTGAAGCTTTCTTT. It translates to CASSLEGATEAFF.

This clonotype came up a few times. Mismatch with germline at one junction end may stem from a read error. V and J are TRBV3-1 and TRBJ2-7; TRBD1 is a possible D gene (6 bases). Germline-derived CDR1 and CDR2 are LGHDT and YNNKEL (reference sequence). The CDR3 contains 13 residues. The CDR3 protein is CASSPDRTYGQYF. The CDR3 nucleotides read TGTGCCAGCAGCCCGGACAGAACCTACGGGCAGTACTTC.

This clonotype was seen a few times. The chain joins TRBV5-1 to TRBJ2-5; D is ambiguous. The CDR3 is 13 residues long. In germline, CDR1 is SGHRS, CDR2 YFSETQ. Trimming cost V 0 bases and J 2 bases, with 5 bases left between them. The CDR3 DNA sequence: TGCGCCAGCAGCTTGGGGTGGCAAGAGACCCAGTACTTC. Translation gives CASSLGWQETQYF.

This clonotype occurred many times. J is TRBJ2-1 and V is TRBV7-9; TRBD2 might be the D (5 bases). The V end was cut by 5 bases, the J end by 4 bases, with 9 bases between. The CDR3 has 13 residues. The germline gives CDR1 SEHNR, CDR2 FQNEAQ (reference sequence). The CDR3 sequence: CASSPGNYNEQFF. The CDR3 nucleotides read TGTGCCAGCAGCCCCGGGAATTACAATGAGCAGTTCTTC.

There are a few counts of this clonotype. J is TRBJ2-5 and V is TRBV6-1, with 7 bases identical to TRBD2. V gave up 7 bases and J gave up 3 bases; unmatched junction bases: 8. CDR1 and CDR2 from the germline V gene are MNHNS and SASEGT. There are 14 residues in the CDR3. The DNA for the CDR3 is TGTGCCAGCAAACGATCTGGGAGGGAAGAGACCCAGTACTTC. It codes for CASKRSGREETQYF.